Given below is one TCR beta chain in context. It lacks a known antigen. No base quality values were provided; no much bigger clone lies one nucleotide off. The data were taken from a study of blood T cell repertoires in COVID-19 (dated by TCRdb to about 2020). In terms of the full investigation: Collaborator samples came from the United States, Italy and Spain and covered acute and convalescent phases of COVID-19. Deeply sampled blood TCRbeta repertoires from subjects exposed to, actively infected with, or recovered from COVID-19 were included in the dataset. Where HLA class I and class II types were available, the types were taken from metadata supplied by the sample provider, not from assay-based typing. The repertoires were released in a freely available public database intended as a resource for research on the immune response to SARS-CoV-2. Samples came from the ongoing ImmuneRACE study (first 160 participants) plus 1,254 subjects from 6 global collaborators. Sample metadata almost always included a de-identified subject ID, COVID-19 status, age in years and sex. The prospective study material was composed of cDNA or gDNA derived from T cells, B-cell-depleted T cells, or PBMCs. Broader findings and caveats from the paper: The quantity of clinical and demographic metadata differed by source and by participant and was supplied without curation.

From the cysteine up to the phenylalanine, the CDR3 has a length of 15 residues. The kept DNA is CDR3 alone, 45 bases in frame from the first base. For CDR1 and CDR2, the germline V gene (reference sequence) lists MNHEY and SMNVEV. V drops 5 bases and J drops 4 bases, leaving 17 bases in between. TCRbeta CDR3 regions were amplified from genomic DNA by means of the immunoSEQ Assay, a bias-controlled multiplex PCR. Turning to the authors' computational methods: Within the assay, amplification of reference gene primers was used to estimate how many nucleated cells each sample contained. Sequence reads were collapsed and filtered to measure the absolute abundance of every unique TCRbeta CDR3 rearrangement. For each sample, productive Simpson clonality was calculated as the square root of Simpson's diversity index across productive rearrangements. TCRdb took over this immuneACCESS table, retaining in-frame rearrangements with V and J assigned. Such tables are incomplete; in checked studies, under half of the missing clones stem from an unresolved V gene, and the remainder is unexplained. V and J calls and clone size are given by that table; D and trimming were obtained from the DNA. For this sample the table gives around 62,000 clones, of which over 80% were detected only once. Under 1.5% of the sample goes to the ten largest clones.

Whole blood was collected in K2EDTA tubes by collaborating institutions according to the institutions' own protocols. For TCRbeta analysis, collaborators shipped samples in one of three forms: frozen whole blood, isolated PBMCs, or DNA extracted from either of those sample types. The rearrangement combines TRBV27 with TRBJ1-1, with TRBD1 tentatively as D gene (5 bases match). This receptor was identified in a man aged 55 to 70 with acute or convalescent COVID-19. The sequencing input was peripheral blood. The DNA sequence is given as TGTGCCAGCAGTCATACGCGGGGCCTGCCCACTGAAGCTTTCTTT. Its translation is CASSHTRGLPTEAFF.